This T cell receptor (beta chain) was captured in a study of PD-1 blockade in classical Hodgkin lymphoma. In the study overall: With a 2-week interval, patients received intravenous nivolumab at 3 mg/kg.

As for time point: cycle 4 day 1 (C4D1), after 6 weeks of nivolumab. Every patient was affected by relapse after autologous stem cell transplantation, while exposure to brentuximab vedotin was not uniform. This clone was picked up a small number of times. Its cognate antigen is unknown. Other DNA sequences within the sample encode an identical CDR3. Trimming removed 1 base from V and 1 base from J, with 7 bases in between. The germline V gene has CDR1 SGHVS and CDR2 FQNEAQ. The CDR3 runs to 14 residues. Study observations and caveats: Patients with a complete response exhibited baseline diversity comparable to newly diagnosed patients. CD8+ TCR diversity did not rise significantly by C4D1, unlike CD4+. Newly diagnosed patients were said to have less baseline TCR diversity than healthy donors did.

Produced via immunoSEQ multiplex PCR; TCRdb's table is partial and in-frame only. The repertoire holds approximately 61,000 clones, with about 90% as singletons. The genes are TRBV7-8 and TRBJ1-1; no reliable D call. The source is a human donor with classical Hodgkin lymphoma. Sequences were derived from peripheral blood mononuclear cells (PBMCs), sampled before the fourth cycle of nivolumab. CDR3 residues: CASSLVIGNTEAFF. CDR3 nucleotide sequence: TGTGCCAGCAGCTTAGTAATCGGGAACACTGAAGCTTTCTTT.